Listed below are T cell receptor beta chains from one sample, sequenced in a study of Ad26.COV2.S vaccination and SARS-CoV-2 variants. Produced via immunoSEQ multiplex PCR; TCRdb's table is partial and in-frame only. Of some 480,000 clones listed, around nine tenths were seen once; the top ten hold about 13%. Sequencing used peripheral blood, obtained in a trial of Ad26.COV2.S vaccine versus placebo. These receptors originate from a person between 18 and 60 years old who received the Ad26.COV2.S COVID-19 vaccine or a placebo. The CDR3 runs from the conserved cysteine through the conserved F or W.

>TRBV7-9
CASSLVLGRTINEQFF
>TRBV30
CAWSAQREGRTDTQYF
>TRBV10-3
CAISESRGKETQYF
>TRBV9
CASSVGSSGSTDTQYF
>TRBV6-2/TRBV6-3
CASSYASGGEQYF
>TRBV6-4
CASSDLAGGYNEQFF
>TRBV14
CASSPGFGSYGYTF
>TRBV28
CASSSAGLAKNIQYF
>TRBV19
CASTPGAGELFF
>TRBV6-5
CASSSGLGRDTQYF
>TRBV3-1/TRBV3-2
CASSQDRVGNTIYF
>TRBV28
CASSLLTGGNTEAFF
>TRBV3-1/TRBV3-2
CASSPLSGSLREQYF
>TRBV4-2
CASSQDLGGTGHSGANVLTF
>TRBV28
CASSPTLDRGSHEQYF
>TRBV7-9
CASSLAANTEAFF
>TRBV3-1/TRBV3-2
CASSQEVRDKYNEQFF
>TRBV18
CASSPPGLPYEQYF
>TRBV19
CASSSSGGQRTEAFF
>TRBV27
CASKHPGLAHEQFF
>TRBV3-1/TRBV3-2
CASSQVGVGTDTQYF
>TRBV10-2
CASSESGSDGYTF
>TRBV11-2
CASSLGTAITEAFF
>TRBV27
CASSFAGRGQPQHF
>TRBV7-2
CASSLTRGGNQPQHF
>TRBV9
CASSARRVGKQYF
>TRBV7-8
CASSFGTGGFGDTEAFF
>TRBV25-1
CASSLTGGSTEAFF
>TRBV28
CASSFGVVNYGYTF
>TRBV9
CASSVAGGPYNEQFF
>TRBV7-3
CASSLATWGEQFF
>TRBV4-2
CASSQEIGQGYQPQHF
>TRBV28
CASSEPSGTSTNEQFF
>TRBV5-4
CASSTSGGAGGYTF
>TRBV20-1
CSARGVGELFF
>TRBV4-3
CASSQDLGGSYEQYF